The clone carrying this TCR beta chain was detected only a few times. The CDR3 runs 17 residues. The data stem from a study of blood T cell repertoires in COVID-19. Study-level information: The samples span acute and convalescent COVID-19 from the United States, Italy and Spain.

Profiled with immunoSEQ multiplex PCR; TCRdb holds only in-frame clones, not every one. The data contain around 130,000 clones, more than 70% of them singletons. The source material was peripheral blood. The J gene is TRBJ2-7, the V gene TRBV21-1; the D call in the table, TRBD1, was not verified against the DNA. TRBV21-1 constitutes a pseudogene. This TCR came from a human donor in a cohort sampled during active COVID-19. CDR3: CASSKEVVRGSSYEQYF. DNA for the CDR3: TGTGCCAGCAGCAAAGAGGTCGTCAGGGGAAGCTCCTACGAGCAGTACTTC.